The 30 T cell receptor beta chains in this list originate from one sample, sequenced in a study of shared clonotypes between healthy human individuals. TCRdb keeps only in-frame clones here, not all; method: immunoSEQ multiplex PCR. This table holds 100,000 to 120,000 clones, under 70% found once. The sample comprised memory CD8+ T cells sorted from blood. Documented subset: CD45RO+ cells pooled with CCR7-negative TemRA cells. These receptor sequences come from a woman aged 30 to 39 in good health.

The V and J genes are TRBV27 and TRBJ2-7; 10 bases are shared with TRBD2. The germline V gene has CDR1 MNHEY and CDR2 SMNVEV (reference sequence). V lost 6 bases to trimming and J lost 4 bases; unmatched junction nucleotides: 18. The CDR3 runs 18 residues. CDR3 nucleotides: TGTGCCAGCAGCAAAAAAAATCCAAGCGGGAGGGGGATTTACGAGCAGTACTTC. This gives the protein CASSKKNPSGRGIYEQYF.

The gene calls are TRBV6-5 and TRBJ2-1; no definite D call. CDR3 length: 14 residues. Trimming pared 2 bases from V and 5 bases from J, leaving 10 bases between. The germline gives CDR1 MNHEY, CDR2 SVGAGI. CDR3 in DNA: TGTGCCAGCAGTTACGTTCCAGAGAACAATGAGCAGTTCTTC. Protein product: CASSYVPENNEQFF.

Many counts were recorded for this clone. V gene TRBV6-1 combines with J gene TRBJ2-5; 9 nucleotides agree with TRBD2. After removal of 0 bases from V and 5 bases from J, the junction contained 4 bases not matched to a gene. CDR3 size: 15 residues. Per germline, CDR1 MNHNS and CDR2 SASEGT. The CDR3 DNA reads TGTGCCAGCAGTGAAGCTAATAGCGGGAGTGAGACCCAGTACTTC. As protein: CASSEANSGSETQYF.

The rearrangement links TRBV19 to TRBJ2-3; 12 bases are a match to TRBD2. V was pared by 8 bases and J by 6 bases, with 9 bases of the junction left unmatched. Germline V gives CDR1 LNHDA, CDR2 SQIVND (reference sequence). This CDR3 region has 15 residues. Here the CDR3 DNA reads TGTGCCAGTCGTAGGACTAGCGGGGCCCCGGATACGCAGTATTTT. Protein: CASRRTSGAPDTQYF.

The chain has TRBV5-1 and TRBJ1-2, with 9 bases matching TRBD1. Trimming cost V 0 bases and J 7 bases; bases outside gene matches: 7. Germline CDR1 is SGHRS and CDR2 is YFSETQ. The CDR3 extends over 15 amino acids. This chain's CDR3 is CASSLGDRDLGGYTF. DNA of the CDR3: TGCGCCAGCAGCTTGGGGGACAGGGATCTTGGTGGCTACACCTTC.

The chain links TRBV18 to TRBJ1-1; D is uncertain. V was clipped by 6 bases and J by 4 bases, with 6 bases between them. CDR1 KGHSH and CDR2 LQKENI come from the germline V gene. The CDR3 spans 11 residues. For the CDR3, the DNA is TGTGCCAGCTCGTTCGGCACTGAAGCTTTCTTT. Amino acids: CASSFGTEAFF.

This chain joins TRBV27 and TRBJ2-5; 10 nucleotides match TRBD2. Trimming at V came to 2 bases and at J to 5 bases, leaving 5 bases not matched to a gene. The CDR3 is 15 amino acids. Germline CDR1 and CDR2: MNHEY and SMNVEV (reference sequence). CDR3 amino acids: CASSLVVSGRETQYF. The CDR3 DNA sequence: TGTGCCAGCAGTTTAGTGGTTAGCGGGAGGGAGACCCAGTACTTC.

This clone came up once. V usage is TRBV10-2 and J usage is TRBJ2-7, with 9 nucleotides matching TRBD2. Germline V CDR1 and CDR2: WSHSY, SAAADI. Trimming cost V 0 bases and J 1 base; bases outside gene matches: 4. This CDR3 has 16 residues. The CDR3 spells CASSESWTSVSYEQYF. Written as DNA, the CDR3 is TGCGCCAGCAGTGAGTCGTGGACTAGCGTTTCCTACGAGCAGTACTTC.

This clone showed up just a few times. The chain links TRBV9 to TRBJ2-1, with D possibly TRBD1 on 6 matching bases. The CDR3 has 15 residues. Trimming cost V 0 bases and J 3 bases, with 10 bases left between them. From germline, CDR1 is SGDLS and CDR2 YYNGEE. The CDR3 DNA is TGTGCCAGCAGCGTAGAAGGGGACAACTACAATGAGCAGTTCTTC. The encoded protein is CASSVEGDNYNEQFF.

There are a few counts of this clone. CDR3 residues: CASSPSGGPRETQYF. The CDR3 bases are TGTGCCAGCTCACCATCGGGAGGGCCGAGGGAGACCCAGTACTTC. V and J are TRBV18 and TRBJ2-5, with 8 bases matching TRBD2. V lost 2 bases to trimming and J lost 5 bases; unmatched junction nucleotides: 7. This CDR3 spans 15 amino acids. Germline-derived CDR1 and CDR2 are KGHSH and LQKENI.

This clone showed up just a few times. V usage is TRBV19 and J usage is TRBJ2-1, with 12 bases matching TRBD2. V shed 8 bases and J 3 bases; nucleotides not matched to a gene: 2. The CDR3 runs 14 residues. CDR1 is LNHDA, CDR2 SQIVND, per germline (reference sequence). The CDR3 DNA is TGTGCCAGTGGACTAGCGGGATACTACAATGAGCAGTTCTTC. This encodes CASGLAGYYNEQFF.

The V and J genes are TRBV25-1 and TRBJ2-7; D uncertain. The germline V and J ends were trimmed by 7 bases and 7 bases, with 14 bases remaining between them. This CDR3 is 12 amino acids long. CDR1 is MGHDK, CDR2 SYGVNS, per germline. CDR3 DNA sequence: TGTGCCAGCACCGACCCAAGAGGAGAGCAGTACTTC. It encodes CASTDPRGEQYF.

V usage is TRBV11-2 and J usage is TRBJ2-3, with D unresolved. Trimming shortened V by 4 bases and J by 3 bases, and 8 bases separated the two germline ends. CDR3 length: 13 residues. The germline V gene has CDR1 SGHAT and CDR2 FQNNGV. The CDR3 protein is CASSSSRTDTQYF. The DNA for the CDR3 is TGTGCCAGCAGCTCCTCGCGAACAGATACGCAGTATTTT. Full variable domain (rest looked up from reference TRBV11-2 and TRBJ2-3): EAGVAQSPRYKIIEKRQSVAFWCNPISGHATLYWYQQILGQGPKLLIQFQNNGVVDDSQLPKDRFSAERLKGVDSTLKIQPAKLEDSAVYLCASSSSRTDTQYFGPGTRLTVL.

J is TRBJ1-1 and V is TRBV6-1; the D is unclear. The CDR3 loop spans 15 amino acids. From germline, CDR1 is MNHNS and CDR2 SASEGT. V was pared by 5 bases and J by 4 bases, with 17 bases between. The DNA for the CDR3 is TGTGCCAGCAGTAGCGGCACGATGGAGGGCACTGAAGCTTTCTTT. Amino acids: CASSSGTMEGTEAFF.

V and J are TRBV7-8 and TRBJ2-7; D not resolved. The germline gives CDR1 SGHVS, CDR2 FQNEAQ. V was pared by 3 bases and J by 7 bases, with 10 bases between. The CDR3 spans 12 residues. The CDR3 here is CASSLGMWEQYF. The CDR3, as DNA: TGTGCCAGCAGCTTGGGTATGTGGGAGCAGTACTTC.

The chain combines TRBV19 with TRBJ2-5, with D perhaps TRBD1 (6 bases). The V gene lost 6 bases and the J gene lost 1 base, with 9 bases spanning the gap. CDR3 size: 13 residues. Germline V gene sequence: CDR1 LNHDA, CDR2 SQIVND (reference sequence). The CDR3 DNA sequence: TGTGCCAGTAGGGGGGCAAGCCAAGAGACCCAGTACTTC. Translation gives CASRGASQETQYF.

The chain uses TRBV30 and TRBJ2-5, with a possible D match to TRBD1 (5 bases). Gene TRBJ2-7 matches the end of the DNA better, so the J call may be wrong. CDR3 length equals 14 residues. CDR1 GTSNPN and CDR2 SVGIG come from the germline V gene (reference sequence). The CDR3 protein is CAWSAVGLTYEQYF. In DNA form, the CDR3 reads TGTGCCTGGAGTGCAGTGGGGCTTACCTACGAGCAGTACTTC.

The DNA for the CDR3 is TGCGCCAGCAAAATGACGGACCTCTACGAGCAGTACTTC. Residues: CASKMTDLYEQYF. The J gene is TRBJ2-7, the V gene TRBV5-1; the D is unclear. CDR3 length: 13 amino acids. CDR1 and CDR2 from the germline V gene are SGHRS and YFSETQ. V dropped 6 bases and J dropped 3 bases, with 13 bases sitting between them. Full variable domain (missing parts from reference TRBV5-1 and TRBJ2-7): KAGVTQTPRYLIKTRGQQVTLSCSPISGHRSVSWYQQTPGQGLQFLFEYFSETQRNKGNFPGRFSGRQFSNSRSEMNVSTLELGDSALYLCASKMTDLYEQYFGPGTRLTVT.

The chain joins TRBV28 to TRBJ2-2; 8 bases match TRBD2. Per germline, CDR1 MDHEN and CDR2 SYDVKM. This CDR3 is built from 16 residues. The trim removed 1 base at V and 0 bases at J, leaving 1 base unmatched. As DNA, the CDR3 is TGTGCCAGCAGTTTATTGCGGGGGGCGAACACCGGGGAGCTGTTTTTT. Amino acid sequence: CASSLLRGANTGELFF. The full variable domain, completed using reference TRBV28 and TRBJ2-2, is DVKVTQSSRYLVKRTGEKVFLECVQDMDHENMFWYRQDPGLGLRLIYFSYDVKMKEKGDIPEGYSVSREKKERFSLILESASTNQTSMYLCASSLLRGANTGELFFGEGSRLTVL.

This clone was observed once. CDR3 nucleotides: TGCGCCAGCAGTGATGAGGGGGTAGGCGAGCAGTACTTC. Amino acids: CASSDEGVGEQYF. The gene calls are TRBV10-1 and TRBJ2-7; weak D call: TRBD1 (6 bases). The ends were cut back, 3 bases at V and 6 bases at J, with 12 bases in the middle. The CDR3 totals 13 residues. CDR1 and CDR2 (germline): WNHNN, SYGVQD (reference sequence).

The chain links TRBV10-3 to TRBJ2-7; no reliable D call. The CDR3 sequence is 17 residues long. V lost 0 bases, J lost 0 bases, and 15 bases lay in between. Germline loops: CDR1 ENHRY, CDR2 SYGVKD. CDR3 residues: CAISESIFGIYSYEQYF. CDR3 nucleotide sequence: TGTGCCATCAGTGAGTCGATTTTTGGCATATACTCCTACGAGCAGTACTTC.

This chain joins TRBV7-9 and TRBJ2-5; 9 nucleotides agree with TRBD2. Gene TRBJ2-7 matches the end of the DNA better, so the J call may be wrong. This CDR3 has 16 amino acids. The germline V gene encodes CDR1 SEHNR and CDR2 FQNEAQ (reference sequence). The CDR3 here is CASSHFSGSSPYEQYF. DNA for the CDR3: TGTGCCAGCAGCCATTTTAGCGGGAGCTCTCCCTACGAGCAGTACTTC.

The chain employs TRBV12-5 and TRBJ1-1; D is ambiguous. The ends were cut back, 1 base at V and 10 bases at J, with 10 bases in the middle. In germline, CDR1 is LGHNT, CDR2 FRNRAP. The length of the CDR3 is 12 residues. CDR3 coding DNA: TGTGCTAGTGGTTTGGGCAGTTCGCCAGCTTTCTTT. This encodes CASGLGSSPAFF. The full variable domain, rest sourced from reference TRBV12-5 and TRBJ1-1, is DARVTQTPRHKVTEMGQEVTMRCQPILGHNTVFWYRQTMMQGLELLAYFRNRAPLDDSGMPKDRFSAEMPDATLATLKIQPSEPRDSAVYFCASGLGSSPAFFGQGTRLTVV.

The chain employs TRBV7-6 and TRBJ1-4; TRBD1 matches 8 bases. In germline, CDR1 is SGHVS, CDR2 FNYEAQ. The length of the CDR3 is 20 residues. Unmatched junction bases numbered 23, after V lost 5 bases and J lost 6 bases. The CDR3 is CASSLFSRRTGTLSDEKLFF. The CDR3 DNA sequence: TGTGCCAGCAGCCTCTTTAGTCGGAGGACAGGGACACTCTCAGATGAAAAACTGTTTTTT.

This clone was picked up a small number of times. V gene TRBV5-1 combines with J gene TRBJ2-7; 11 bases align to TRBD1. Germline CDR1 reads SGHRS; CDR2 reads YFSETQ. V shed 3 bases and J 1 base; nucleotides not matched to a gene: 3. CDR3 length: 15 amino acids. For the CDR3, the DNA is TGCGCCAGCAGCTGGACAGGGGGCGCTTCCTACGAGCAGTACTTC. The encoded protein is CASSWTGGASYEQYF.

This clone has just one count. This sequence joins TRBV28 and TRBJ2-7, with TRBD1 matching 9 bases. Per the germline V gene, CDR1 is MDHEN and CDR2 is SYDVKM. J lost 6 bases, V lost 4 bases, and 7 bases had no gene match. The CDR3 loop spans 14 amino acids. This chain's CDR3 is CASSSRDRAAEQYF. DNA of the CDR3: TGTGCCAGCAGTTCACGGGACAGGGCGGCCGAGCAGTACTTC.

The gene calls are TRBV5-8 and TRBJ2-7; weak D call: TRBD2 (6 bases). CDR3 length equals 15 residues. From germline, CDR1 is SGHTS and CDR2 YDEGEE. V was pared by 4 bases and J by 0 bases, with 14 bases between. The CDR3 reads CASSTGTWVSYEQYF. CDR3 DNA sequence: TGTGCCAGCAGCACGGGGACTTGGGTCTCCTACGAGCAGTACTTC.

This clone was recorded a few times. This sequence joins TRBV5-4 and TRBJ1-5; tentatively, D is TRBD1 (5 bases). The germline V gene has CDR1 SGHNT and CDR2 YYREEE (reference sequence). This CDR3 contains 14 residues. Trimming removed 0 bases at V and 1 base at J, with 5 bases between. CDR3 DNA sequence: TGTGCCAGCAGCTTGGACAGGAGCAATCAGCCCCAGCATTTT. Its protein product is CASSLDRSNQPQHF.

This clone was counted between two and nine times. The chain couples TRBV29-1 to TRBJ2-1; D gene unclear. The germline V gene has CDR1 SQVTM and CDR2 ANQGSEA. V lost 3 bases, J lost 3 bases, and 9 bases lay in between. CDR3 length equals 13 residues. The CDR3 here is CSVDDGYYNEQFF. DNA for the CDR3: TGCAGCGTTGATGACGGTTACTACAATGAGCAGTTCTTC.

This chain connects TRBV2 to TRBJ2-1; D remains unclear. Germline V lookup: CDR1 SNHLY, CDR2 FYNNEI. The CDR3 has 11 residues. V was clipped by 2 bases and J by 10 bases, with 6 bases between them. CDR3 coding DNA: TGTGCCAGCAGTGAACGGCCCGAGCAGTTCTTC. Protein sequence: CASSERPEQFF.